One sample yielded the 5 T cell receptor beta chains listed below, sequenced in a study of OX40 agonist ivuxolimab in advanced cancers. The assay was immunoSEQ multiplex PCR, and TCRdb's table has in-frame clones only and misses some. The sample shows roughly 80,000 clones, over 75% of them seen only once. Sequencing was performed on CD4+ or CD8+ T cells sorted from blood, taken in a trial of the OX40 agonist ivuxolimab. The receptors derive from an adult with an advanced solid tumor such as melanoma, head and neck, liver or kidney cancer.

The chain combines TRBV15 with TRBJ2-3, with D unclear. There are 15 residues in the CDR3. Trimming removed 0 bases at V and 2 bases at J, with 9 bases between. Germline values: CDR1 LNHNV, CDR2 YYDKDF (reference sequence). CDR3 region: CATSREKDATDTQYF. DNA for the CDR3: TGTGCCACCAGCAGAGAGAAGGATGCCACAGATACGCAGTATTTT.

The CDR3 DNA sequence: TGCGCCAGCAGCCCGTGGGGACTTGAGAGCTCCTATAATTCACCCCTCCACTTT. It translates to CASSPWGLESSYNSPLHF. The chain employs TRBV4-1 and TRBJ1-6, with D possibly being TRBD1 (5 bases). Looked up from germline, CDR1 is MGHRA and CDR2 is YSYEKL. Trimming stripped 4 bases from V and 0 bases from J, with 16 bases between. This CDR3 is 18 amino acids long.

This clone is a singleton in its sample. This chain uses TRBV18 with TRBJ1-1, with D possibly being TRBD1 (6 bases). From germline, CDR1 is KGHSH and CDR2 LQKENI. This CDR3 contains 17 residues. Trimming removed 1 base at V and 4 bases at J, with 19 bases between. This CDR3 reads CASSPRSGGRTGTEAFF. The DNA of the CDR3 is TGTGCCAGCTCACCACGGTCCGGGGGGCGGACGGGCACTGAAGCTTTCTTT.

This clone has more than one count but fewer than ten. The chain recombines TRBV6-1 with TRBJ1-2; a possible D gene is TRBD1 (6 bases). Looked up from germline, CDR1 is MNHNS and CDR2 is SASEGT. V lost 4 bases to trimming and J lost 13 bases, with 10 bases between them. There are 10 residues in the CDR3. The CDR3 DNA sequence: TGTGCCAGCAGTGGGGGGCTCCCCACCTTC. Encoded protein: CASSGGLPTF.

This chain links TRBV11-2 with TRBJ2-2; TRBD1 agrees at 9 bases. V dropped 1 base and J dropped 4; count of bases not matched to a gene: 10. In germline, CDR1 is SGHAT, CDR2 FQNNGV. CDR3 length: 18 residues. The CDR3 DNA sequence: TGTGCCAGCAGCTTAGTTTCCGGGACAGGGCGCCGCACCGGGGAGCTGTTTTTT. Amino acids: CASSLVSGTGRRTGELFF.